The clone carrying this T cell receptor (beta chain) turned up a few times. Its specificity is unknown. The entry originates in a study of T-cell reconstitution after alpha-beta-depleted transplantation in children. The V and J ends lost 8 bases and 0 bases respectively, with 12 bases between them. The CDR3 loop spans 14 amino acids. Germline lookup yields CDR1 MDHEN and CDR2 SYDVKM. Unique molecular identifiers were incorporated when the TCRbeta library was constructed. TCRdb called the PCR reads again in MiXCR, with one record for every CDR3 protein. This sample has 480,000 or so distinct CDR3 sequences, with under 12% found just once. Overall study findings and caveats: Reportedly, roughly two months post-transplant, alpha-beta T cells arose from several hundred expanded graft clones. In some patients, recipient T cells and intrathymic progenitors surviving conditioning explained high day-60 diversity. Newly made T cells mostly supplied T-cell counts and diversity one year after transplant.

The chain employs TRBV28 and TRBJ2-3; D may be TRBD2 (6 bases). The specimen comprised PBMCs, sampled before TCRalphabeta/CD19-depleted stem cell transplant. This clonotype originated in a child younger than 10 with inherited bone marrow failure, due to receive a stem cell transplant. The CDR3 region is CASPPGLSTDTQYF. The CDR3 region has the DNA TGTGCCAGCCCTCCCGGACTAAGCACAGATACGCAGTATTTT. The whole variable domain, remainder taken from reference TRBV28 and TRBJ2-3, is DVKVTQSSRYLVKRTGEKVFLECVQDMDHENMFWYRQDPGLGLRLIYFSYDVKMKEKGDIPEGYSVSREKKERFSLILESASTNQTSMYLCASPPGLSTDTQYFGPGTRLTVL.